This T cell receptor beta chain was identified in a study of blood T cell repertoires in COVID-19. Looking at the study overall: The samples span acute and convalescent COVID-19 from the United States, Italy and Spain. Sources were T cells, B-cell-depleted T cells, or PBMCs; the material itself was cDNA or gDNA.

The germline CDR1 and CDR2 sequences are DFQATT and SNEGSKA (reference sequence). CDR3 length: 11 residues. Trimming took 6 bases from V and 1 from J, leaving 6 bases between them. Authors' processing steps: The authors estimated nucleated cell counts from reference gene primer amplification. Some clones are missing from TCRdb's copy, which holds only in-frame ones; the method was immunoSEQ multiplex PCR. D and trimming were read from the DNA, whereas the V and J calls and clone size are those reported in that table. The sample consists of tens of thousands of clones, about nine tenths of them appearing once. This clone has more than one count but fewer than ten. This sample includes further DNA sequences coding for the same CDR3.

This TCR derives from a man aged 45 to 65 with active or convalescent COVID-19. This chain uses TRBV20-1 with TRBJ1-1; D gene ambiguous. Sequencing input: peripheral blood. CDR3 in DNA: TGCAGTGCCTCCGGGAACACTGAAGCTTTCTTT. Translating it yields CSASGNTEAFF.